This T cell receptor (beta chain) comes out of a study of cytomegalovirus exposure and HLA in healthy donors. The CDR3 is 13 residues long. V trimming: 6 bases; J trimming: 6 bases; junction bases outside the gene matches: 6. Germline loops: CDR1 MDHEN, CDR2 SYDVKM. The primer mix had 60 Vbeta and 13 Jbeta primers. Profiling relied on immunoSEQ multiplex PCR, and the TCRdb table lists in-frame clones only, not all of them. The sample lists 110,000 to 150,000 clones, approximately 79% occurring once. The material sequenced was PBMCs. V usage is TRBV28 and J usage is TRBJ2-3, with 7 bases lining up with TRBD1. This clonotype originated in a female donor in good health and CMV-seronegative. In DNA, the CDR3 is TGTGCCAGCAGGTCGACAGGGTTGGATACGCAGTATTTT. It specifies CASRSTGLDTQYF. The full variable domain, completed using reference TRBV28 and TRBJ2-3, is DVKVTQSSRYLVKRTGEKVFLECVQDMDHENMFWYRQDPGLGLRLIYFSYDVKMKEKGDIPEGYSVSREKKERFSLILESASTNQTSMYLCASRSTGLDTQYFGPGTRLTVL.